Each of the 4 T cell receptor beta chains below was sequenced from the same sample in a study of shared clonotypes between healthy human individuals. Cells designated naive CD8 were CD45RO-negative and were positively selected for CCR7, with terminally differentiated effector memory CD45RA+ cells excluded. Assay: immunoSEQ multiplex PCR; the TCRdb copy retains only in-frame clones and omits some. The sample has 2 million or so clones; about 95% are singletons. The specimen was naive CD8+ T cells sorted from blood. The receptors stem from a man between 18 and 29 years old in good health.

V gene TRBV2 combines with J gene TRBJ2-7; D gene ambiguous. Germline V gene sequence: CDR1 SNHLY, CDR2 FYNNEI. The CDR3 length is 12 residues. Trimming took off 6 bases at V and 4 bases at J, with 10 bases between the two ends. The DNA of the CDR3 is TGTGCCAGCAGAGCCACAAGGTACGAGCAGTACTTC. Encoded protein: CASRATRYEQYF.

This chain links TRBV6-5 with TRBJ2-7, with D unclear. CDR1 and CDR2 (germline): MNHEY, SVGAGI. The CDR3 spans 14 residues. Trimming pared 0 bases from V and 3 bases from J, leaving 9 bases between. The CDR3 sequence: CASSYSPTFYEQYF. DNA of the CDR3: TGTGCCAGCAGTTACTCGCCGACATTCTACGAGCAGTACTTC.

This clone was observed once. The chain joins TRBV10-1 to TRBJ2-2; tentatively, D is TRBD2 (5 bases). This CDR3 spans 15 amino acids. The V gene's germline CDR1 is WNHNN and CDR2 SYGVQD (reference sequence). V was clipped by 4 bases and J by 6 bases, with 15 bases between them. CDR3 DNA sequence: TGCGCCAGCAGTGCGGCGCTAGAGGGCCCCGGGGAGCTGTTTTTT. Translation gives CASSAALEGPGELFF.

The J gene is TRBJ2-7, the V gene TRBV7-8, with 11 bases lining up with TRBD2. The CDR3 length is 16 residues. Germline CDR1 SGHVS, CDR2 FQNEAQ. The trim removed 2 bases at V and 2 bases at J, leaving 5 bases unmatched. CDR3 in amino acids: CASSLSGTSGTYEQYF. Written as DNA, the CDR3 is TGTGCCAGCAGCTTAAGTGGGACTAGCGGAACCTACGAGCAGTACTTC.